The present T cell receptor beta chain was sequenced within a study of PD-1 blockade in classical Hodgkin lymphoma. Study information: Patients were given intravenous nivolumab, 3 mg/kg, every 2 weeks.

Whole-study findings and limits: At C4D1, TCR diversity had climbed significantly for CD4+ cells, though not for CD8+ cells. Reported findings placed baseline TCR diversity lower in newly diagnosed patients (compared with healthy donors). Newly diagnosed patients and complete responders had comparable diversity at baseline.

The CDR3 totals 10 residues. Germline CDR1 is DFQATT and CDR2 is SNEGSKA (reference sequence). Trimming cost V 6 bases and J 1 base, with 3 bases left between them. Brentuximab vedotin exposure varied among the patients, all of whom had relapsed after autologous stem cell transplantation. Worth noting for this clone: Its specificity is not known.

The method was immunoSEQ multiplex PCR; TCRdb's version includes in-frame clones alone and lacks a portion of them. Of 40,000 to 65,000 clones in the sample, over 75% were seen once. The chain has TRBV20-1 and TRBJ1-1; unclear D gene. The TCR was taken from a human donor with classical Hodgkin lymphoma. Sequenced material: peripheral blood mononuclear cells (PBMCs), taken at baseline. The CDR3 DNA reads as TGCAGTGCCCGGAACACTGAAGCTTTCTTT. It specifies CSARNTEAFF.